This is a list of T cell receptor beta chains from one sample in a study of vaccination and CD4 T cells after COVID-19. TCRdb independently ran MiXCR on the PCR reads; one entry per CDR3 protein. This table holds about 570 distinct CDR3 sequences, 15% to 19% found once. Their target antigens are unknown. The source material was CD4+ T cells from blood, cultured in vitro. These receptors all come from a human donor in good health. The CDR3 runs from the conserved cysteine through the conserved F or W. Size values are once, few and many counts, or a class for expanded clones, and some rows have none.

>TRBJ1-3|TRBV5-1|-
CASSQQEGNTIYF
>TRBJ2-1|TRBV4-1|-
CASSQEPRSSYNEQFF
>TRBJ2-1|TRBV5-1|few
CASSLIFNNEQFF
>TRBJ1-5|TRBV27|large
CASSQDRANQPQHF
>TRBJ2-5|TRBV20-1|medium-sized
CSASPGTGVKTQYF
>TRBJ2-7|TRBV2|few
CASSEGPSGGTYEQYF
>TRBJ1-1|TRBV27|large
CASSFRKNAEAFF
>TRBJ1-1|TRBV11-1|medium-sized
CASSDRRRTFEAFF
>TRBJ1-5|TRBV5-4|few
CASSLEQPQHF
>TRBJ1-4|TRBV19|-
CASSSRGQSSEKLFF
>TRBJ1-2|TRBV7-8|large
CASSWEWSGYTF
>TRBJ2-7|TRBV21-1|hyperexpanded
CASSTSYNGQARPYEQYF
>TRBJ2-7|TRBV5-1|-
CASSLVTDSYEQYF
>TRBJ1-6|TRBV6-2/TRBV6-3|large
CASRTTGHSPLHF
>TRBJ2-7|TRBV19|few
CASTSDGSVEQYF
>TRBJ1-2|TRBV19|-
CASSRVRTGGGYGYTF
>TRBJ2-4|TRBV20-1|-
CSASRGNAKNIQYF
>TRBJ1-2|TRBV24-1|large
CATSGTTPYGYTF
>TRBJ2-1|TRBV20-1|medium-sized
CSAGPGLESYNEQFF
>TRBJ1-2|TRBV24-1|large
CATSDASVTANYGYTF
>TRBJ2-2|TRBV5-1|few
CASNLNPSTGELFF
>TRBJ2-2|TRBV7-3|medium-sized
CASKRDSYAGELFF
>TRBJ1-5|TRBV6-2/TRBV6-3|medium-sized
CASSYGQGAQPQHF
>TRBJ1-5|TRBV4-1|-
CASSRGTESNQPQHF
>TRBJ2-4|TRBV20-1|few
CSARDSFSYGKNIQYF
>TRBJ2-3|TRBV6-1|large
CASRKLTGYDTQYF
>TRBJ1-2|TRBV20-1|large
CSAHLGGERYGYTF
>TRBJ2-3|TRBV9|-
CASSAERMADGADTQYF
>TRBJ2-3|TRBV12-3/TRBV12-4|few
CASSFQDRGTQYF
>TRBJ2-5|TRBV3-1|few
CASSQEVGETQYF
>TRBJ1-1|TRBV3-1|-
CASGAPGTEAFF
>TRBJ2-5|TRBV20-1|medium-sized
CSASSGGIETQYF
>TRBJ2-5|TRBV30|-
CAWSEWAGGETQYF
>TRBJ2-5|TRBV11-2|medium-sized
CASRRREAAETQYF
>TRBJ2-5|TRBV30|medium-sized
CAWKWGPGETQYF
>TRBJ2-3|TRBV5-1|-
CASSNSGNTDTQYF
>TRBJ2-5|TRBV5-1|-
CASRGRGQRETQYF
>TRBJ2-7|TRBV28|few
CASSLWGRGWTAKGEQYF
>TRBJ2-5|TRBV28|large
CASRLPEVYQETQYF
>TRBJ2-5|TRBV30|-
CAWKTLLGRETQYF
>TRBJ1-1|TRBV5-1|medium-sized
CASTTLPSRNTEAFF
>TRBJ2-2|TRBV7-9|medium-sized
CASSFRQGVSTGELFF
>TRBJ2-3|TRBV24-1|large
CATSELSTDTQYF
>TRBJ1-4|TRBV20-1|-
CSATLGSTNEKLFF
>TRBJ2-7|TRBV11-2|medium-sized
CASSWTGISYEQYF
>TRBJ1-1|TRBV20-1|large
CSAIDRGNGEAFF
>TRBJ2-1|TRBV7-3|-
CASGGGGAGNEQFF
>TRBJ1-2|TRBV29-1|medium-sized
CSVEATPAGAGYTF
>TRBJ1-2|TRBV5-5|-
CASSLQGADGYTF
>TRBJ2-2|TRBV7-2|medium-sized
CASSRGRANTGELFF
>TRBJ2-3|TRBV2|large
CASSVRQPSTDTQYF
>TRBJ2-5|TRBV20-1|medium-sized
CSAWDVETQYF
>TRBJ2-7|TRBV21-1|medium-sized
CASSRRGGGEVYEQYF
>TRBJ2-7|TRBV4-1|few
CASSQGFQGHEQYF
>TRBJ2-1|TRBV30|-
CAWKNWNNEQFF
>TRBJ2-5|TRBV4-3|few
CASSQDRAGGLRETQYF